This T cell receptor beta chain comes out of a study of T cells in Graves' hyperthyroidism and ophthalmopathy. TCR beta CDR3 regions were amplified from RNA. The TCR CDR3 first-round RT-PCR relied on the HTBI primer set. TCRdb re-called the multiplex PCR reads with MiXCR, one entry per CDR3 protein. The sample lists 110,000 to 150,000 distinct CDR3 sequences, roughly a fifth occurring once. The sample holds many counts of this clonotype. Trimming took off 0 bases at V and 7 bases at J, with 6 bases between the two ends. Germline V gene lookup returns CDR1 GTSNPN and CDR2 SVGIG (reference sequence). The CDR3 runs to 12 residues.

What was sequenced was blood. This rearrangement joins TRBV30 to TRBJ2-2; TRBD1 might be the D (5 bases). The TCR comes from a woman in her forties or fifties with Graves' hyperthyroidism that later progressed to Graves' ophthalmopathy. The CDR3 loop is CAWSVQVGELFF. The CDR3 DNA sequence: TGTGCCTGGAGTGTACAGGTCGGGGAGCTGTTTTTT. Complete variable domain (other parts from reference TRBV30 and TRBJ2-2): SQTIHQWPATLVQPVGSPLSLECTVEGTSNPNLYWYRQAAGRGLQLLFYSVGIGQISSEVPQNLSASRPQDRQFILSSKKLLLSDSGFYLCAWSVQVGELFFGEGSRLTVL.